This T cell receptor (beta chain) was observed in a study of CD8+CD57+ T cells in acquired aplastic anemia. Study information: Across the sorted CD4+ and CD8+ cells, DNA amounts averaged roughly 3.5 ug.

CDR3 and TCR beta VDJ profiling relied on a genomic DNA template. TCRdb redid the calling of the reads with MiXCR, one entry per CDR3 protein. There are around 230,000 distinct CDR3 sequences in the sample; roughly 55% occur only once, and around 28% lies in the top ten. Worth noting for this clonotype: Its antigen is not identified.

Study-wide points: Patients and controls had in common twenty-nine CD8+ CDR3 sequences. Researchers reported that CD8+ Simpson's diversity was not significantly different in patients versus controls.

The ends lost 4 bases at V and 3 bases at J; junction bases unmatched: 5. The CDR3 extends over 14 amino acids. The V gene's germline CDR1 is DFQATT and CDR2 SNEGSKA (reference sequence). Sequencing used sorted CD4+, CD8+, or CD8+CD57+ T cells (not recorded which) from PBMCs. The clonotype comes from a human donor in good health. This chain uses TRBV20-1 with TRBJ2-1; 8 nucleotides line up with TRBD1. The CDR3 region is CSATSGQVYNEQFF. The CDR3 bases are TGCAGTGCTACATCGGGACAGGTCTACAATGAGCAGTTCTTC.